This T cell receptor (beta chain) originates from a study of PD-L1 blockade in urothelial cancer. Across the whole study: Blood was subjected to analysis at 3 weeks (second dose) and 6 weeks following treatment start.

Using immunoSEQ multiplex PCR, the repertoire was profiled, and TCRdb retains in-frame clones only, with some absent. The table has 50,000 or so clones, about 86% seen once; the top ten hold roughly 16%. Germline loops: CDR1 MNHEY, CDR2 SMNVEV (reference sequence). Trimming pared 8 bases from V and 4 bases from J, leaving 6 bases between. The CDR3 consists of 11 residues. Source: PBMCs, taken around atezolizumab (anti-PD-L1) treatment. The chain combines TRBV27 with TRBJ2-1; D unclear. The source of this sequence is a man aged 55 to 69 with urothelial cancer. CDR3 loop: CASGVYNEQFF. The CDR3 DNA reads TGTGCCAGCGGAGTTTACAATGAGCAGTTCTTC.